What follows are 27 T cell receptor beta chains derived from one specimen sequenced in a study of technical replicates of blood from several donors. TCRdb's table, derived via immunoSEQ multiplex PCR, lists solely in-frame clones and lacks some. Among roughly 50,000 clones listed, about 93% were seen once. The sample taken for sequencing was PBMCs. The receptors stem from a human donor in good health. Some clones in this sample may be carry-over from other donors' samples.

The V and J genes are TRBV6-6 and TRBJ2-7, with D possibly TRBD1 on 6 matching bases. V was pared by 7 bases and J by 5 bases, with 15 bases between. Germline assignment: CDR1 MNHNY and CDR2 SVGAGI (reference sequence). The CDR3 extends over 13 amino acids. The CDR3 region is CASTDSPLNEQYF. CDR3 nucleotide sequence: TGTGCCAGCACGGACAGCCCTTTGAACGAGCAGTACTTC.

V gene TRBV5-4 combines with J gene TRBJ2-7; D possibly corresponds to TRBD1 (5 bases). Trimming took off 7 bases at V and 0 bases at J, with 8 bases between the two ends. Germline CDR1 SGHNT, CDR2 YYREEE (reference sequence). The CDR3 is 12 residues long. The CDR3: CASGRGSYEQYF. The DNA of the CDR3 is TGTGCCAGCGGAAGGGGCTCCTACGAGCAGTACTTC. The variable domain in full, with the rest retrieved from reference TRBV5-4 and TRBJ2-7, is ETGVTQSPTHLIKTRGQQVTLRCSSQSGHNTVSWYQQALGQGPQFIFQYYREEENGRGNFPPRFSGLQFPNYSSELNVNALELDDSALYLCASGRGSYEQYFGPGTRLTVT.

The V and J genes are TRBV10-3 and TRBJ2-3; D may be TRBD1 (5 bases). Per germline, CDR1 ENHRY and CDR2 SYGVKD. This CDR3 is 16 amino acids long. V dropped 3 bases and J dropped 3 bases, with 16 bases sitting between them. Here the CDR3 DNA reads TGTGCCATCAGTGAAGAAGGGGCCTCTCGGACAGATACGCAGTATTTT. This sequence encodes CAISEEGASRTDTQYF.

The count of this clone is one. The chain recombines TRBV30 with TRBJ2-5; D is perhaps TRBD2 (6 bases). The CDR3 length is 14 residues. CDR1 is GTSNPN, CDR2 SVGIG, per germline (reference sequence). Trimming took off 5 bases at V and 7 bases at J, with 20 bases between the two ends. The DNA of the CDR3 is TGTGCCTGGGGCCAACCCCCCGTGGGGGGGACCCAGTACTTC. Its protein product is CAWGQPPVGGTQYF.

This rearrangement joins TRBV5-4 to TRBJ2-7; no reliable D call. V lost 1 base to trimming and J lost 2 bases, with 10 bases between them. Per the germline V gene, CDR1 is SGHNT and CDR2 is YYREEE (reference sequence). The length of the CDR3 is 14 residues. The CDR3 spells CASSLPQAPYEQYF. CDR3 in DNA: TGTGCCAGCAGCTTGCCCCAGGCACCCTACGAGCAGTACTTC.

CDR3 sequence reads: CASSSHRPGANVLTF. The CDR3 DNA follows: TGTGCCAGCAGTTCCCACAGGCCCGGGGCCAACGTCCTGACTTTC. The chain carries TRBV25-1 and TRBJ2-6; weak D call: TRBD1 (5 bases). Germline CDR1 MGHDK, CDR2 SYGVNS. The CDR3 runs 15 residues. Trimming removed 5 bases from V and 4 bases from J, with 12 bases in between.

The CDR3 loop reads CASSKIPGLSSYNEQFF. The CDR3 region has the DNA TGTGCCAGCAGCAAAATCCCAGGTTTGAGCTCCTACAATGAGCAGTTCTTC. V gene TRBV21-1 combines with J gene TRBJ2-1; the table's D gene call, TRBD1, was not cross checked with the DNA. TRBV21-1 corresponds to a pseudogene. CDR3 size: 17 residues.

This clone was recorded a few times. V gene TRBV7-2 combines with J gene TRBJ1-5, with TRBD1 matching 7 bases. The junction had 2 bases not matched to a gene; V was cut back by 2 bases and J by 7 bases. This CDR3 is built from 13 residues. Germline V CDR1 and CDR2: SGHTA, FQGNSA. CDR3 nucleotides: TGTGCCAGCAGCTTAAGGGGGCAGCAGCCCCAGCATTTT. Amino acids: CASSLRGQQPQHF.

The V and J genes are TRBV19 and TRBJ1-5; weak D call: TRBD1 (6 bases). V dropped 6 bases and J dropped 6 bases, with 18 bases sitting between them. CDR1 is LNHDA, CDR2 SQIVND, per germline (reference sequence). The CDR3 has 15 amino acids. CDR3: CASSDPRGAGQPQHF. The CDR3 DNA reads TGTGCCAGTAGCGACCCTCGGGGGGCGGGTCAGCCCCAGCATTTT.

DNA of the CDR3: TGCGCCAGCAGTCGAAAACTGGACTCAAGCACAGATACGCAGTATTTT. The encoded protein is CASSRKLDSSTDTQYF. This chain links TRBV23-1 with TRBJ2-3, with a tentative D call TRBD2 (5 bases). TRBV23-1 is sorted into the ORF group, with uncertain function. CDR3 size: 16 residues. With 4 bases removed from V and 0 bases from J, the gap between germline ends came to 14 bases.

J is TRBJ1-1 and V is TRBV20-1; D call uncertain. The CDR3 length is 11 residues. Germline CDR1 is DFQATT and CDR2 is SNEGSKA (reference sequence). V was pared by 6 bases and J by 5 bases, with 10 bases between. DNA for the CDR3: TGCAGTGCACCACACGGGACTGAAGCTTTCTTT. This codes for CSAPHGTEAFF.

J is TRBJ1-5 and V is TRBV4-1; D possibly corresponds to TRBD1 (6 bases). V was cut by 2 bases and J by 1 base, with 12 bases left in between. The germline gives CDR1 MGHRA, CDR2 YSYEKL. The CDR3 runs 16 residues. The CDR3 is CASSQPYQGSNQPQHF. The DNA of the CDR3 is TGCGCCAGCAGCCAACCTTATCAGGGGAGCAATCAGCCCCAGCATTTT.

The gene calls are TRBV5-6 and TRBJ2-1; D unresolved. Germline CDR1 is SGHDT and CDR2 is YYEEEE. The CDR3 extends over 13 amino acids. With 1 base removed from V and 3 bases from J, the gap between germline ends came to 5 bases. Here the CDR3 DNA reads TGTGCCAGCAGCTTGCGGAGCTACAATGAGCAGTTCTTC. Encoded protein: CASSLRSYNEQFF.

The rearrangement uses TRBV19 and TRBJ1-4, with D tentatively TRBD1 (6 bases). The CDR3 has 14 residues. CDR1 and CDR2 (germline): LNHDA, SQIVND (reference sequence). V gave up 3 bases and J gave up 6 bases, with 11 bases separating them. The CDR3 DNA reads as TGTGCCAGTAGTATCGGAGGGGGGGATGAAAAACTGTTTTTT. Translation gives CASSIGGGDEKLFF.

The V call is TRBV5-1, the J call TRBJ2-7, with TRBD2 as a possible D gene (6 bases). This CDR3 has 14 residues. Germline loops: CDR1 SGHRS, CDR2 YFSETQ. V gave up 9 bases and J gave up 1 base, with 17 bases separating them. The CDR3 region is CATRDSPGSYEQYF. The CDR3 bases are TGCGCCACCAGGGACTCCCCCGGGTCCTACGAGCAGTACTTC.

The chain combines TRBV19 with TRBJ2-1; 8 bases are shared with TRBD1. The CDR3 is 15 amino acids. With V trimmed by 4 bases and J by 3 bases, 5 bases remained unmatched. Germline CDR1 LNHDA, CDR2 SQIVND (reference sequence). CDR3 in amino acids: CASSTGTGIYNEQFF. CDR3 nucleotides: TGTGCCAGTAGTACGGGGACAGGTATCTACAATGAGCAGTTCTTC. The whole variable domain, remainder taken from reference TRBV19 and TRBJ2-1, is DGGITQSPKYLFRKEGQNVTLSCEQNLNHDAMYWYRQDPGQGLRLIYYSQIVNDFQKGDIAEGYSVSREKKESFPLTVTSAQKNPTAFYLCASSTGTGIYNEQFFGPGTRLTVL.

This clone was seen only a few times. The V call is TRBV7-2, the J call TRBJ2-2; D is unresolved. Trimming took off 3 bases at V and 6 bases at J, with 8 bases between the two ends. This CDR3 is 13 amino acids long. Per the germline V gene, CDR1 is SGHTA and CDR2 is FQGNSA. CDR3 region: CASSFRVPGELFF. CDR3 coding DNA: TGTGCCAGCAGCTTCCGGGTCCCCGGGGAGCTGTTTTTT.

The CDR3 reads CASSGEKSLPQHF. Here the CDR3 DNA reads TGTGCCAGCAGTGGTGAGAAATCTTTGCCCCAGCATTTT. V and J are TRBV6-1 and TRBJ1-5; D is unclear. V lost 4 bases, J lost 9 bases, and 13 bases lay in between. Germline V gene lookup returns CDR1 MNHNS and CDR2 SASEGT. This CDR3 has 13 residues.

CDR3 nucleotides: TGTGCCAGCAGTGTCCAGTTCAATCAGCCCCAGCATTTT. Translating gives CASSVQFNQPQHF. This chain connects TRBV2 to TRBJ1-5, with D unresolved. Trimming cost V 4 bases and J 3 bases, with 7 bases left between them. Germline lookup yields CDR1 SNHLY and CDR2 FYNNEI. This CDR3 spans 13 amino acids.

The rearrangement uses TRBV11-2 and TRBJ2-7; D call uncertain. V was pared by 0 bases and J by 5 bases, with 17 bases between. This CDR3 is 16 amino acids long. Germline V CDR1 and CDR2: SGHAT, FQNNGV. The DNA of the CDR3 is TGTGCCAGCAGCTTAGATCTTGGAGAGGCTTTCCACGAGCAGTACTTC. It yields the protein CASSLDLGEAFHEQYF.

J is TRBJ2-7 and V is TRBV6-5, with D tentatively TRBD2 (6 bases). The CDR3 is 14 residues long. The germline V gene encodes CDR1 MNHEY and CDR2 SVGAGI. With 6 bases removed from V and 0 bases from J, the gap between germline ends came to 12 bases. In DNA form, the CDR3 reads TGTGCCAGCAGGGGGATGCGGGACTCCTACGAGCAGTACTTC. It yields the protein CASRGMRDSYEQYF.

The chain couples TRBV6-1 to TRBJ2-7; weak D call: TRBD1 (6 bases). This CDR3 contains 14 residues. V was cut by 2 bases and J by 2 bases, with 10 bases left in between. CDR1 is MNHNS and CDR2 is SASEGT in the germline V gene. CDR3 amino acids: CASSEPAGAYEQYF. CDR3 DNA sequence: TGTGCCAGCAGTGAACCGGCAGGGGCCTACGAGCAGTACTTC.

The chain joins TRBV9 to TRBJ2-3; 8 bases are shared with TRBD2. The V and J ends lost 0 bases and 2 bases, in that order; junction bases with no gene match: 5. Germline V gene sequence: CDR1 SGDLS, CDR2 YYNGEE. The CDR3 is 16 amino acids. DNA for the CDR3: TGTGCCAGCAGCGTAGGGTTAGCGGGGCACACAGATACGCAGTATTTT. This encodes CASSVGLAGHTDTQYF. The complete variable domain, with remaining parts taken from reference TRBV9 and TRBJ2-3, reads DSGVTQTPKHLITATGQRVTLRCSPRSGDLSVYWYQQSLDQGLQFLIQYYNGEERAKGNILERFSAQQFPDLHSELNLSSLELGDSALYFCASSVGLAGHTDTQYFGPGTRLTVL.

This chain uses TRBV2 with TRBJ2-5; no definite D call. V was pared by 7 bases and J by 4 bases, with 13 bases between. CDR1 is SNHLY, CDR2 FYNNEI, per germline. This CDR3 comprises 13 residues. The CDR3 loop reads CASMRDTRETQYF. DNA of the CDR3: TGTGCCAGCATGCGAGACACGAGAGAGACCCAGTACTTC.

The V and J genes are TRBV14 and TRBJ2-6, with TRBD2 matching 7 bases. The CDR3 runs 16 residues. Germline V gene sequence: CDR1 SGHDN, CDR2 FVKESK. The V segment lost 10 bases and the J segment 0 bases; nucleotides outside the gene matches: 9. The CDR3 sequence: CATRPGGSSGANVLTF. As DNA, the CDR3 is TGTGCCACGAGACCCGGGGGGAGCTCTGGGGCCAACGTCCTGACTTTC.

The chain links TRBV7-3 to TRBJ2-3, with 7 positions matching TRBD2. V was clipped by 5 bases and J by 2 bases; unmatched bases: 4. Germline V lookup: CDR1 SGHTA, CDR2 FQGTGA. This CDR3 has 14 residues. Here the CDR3 reads CASSPGGYTDTQYF. The CDR3 coding sequence is TGTGCCAGCAGCCCGGGGGGATACACAGATACGCAGTATTTT.

The count of this clone is one. The chain recombines TRBV2 with TRBJ2-7; D unclear. Between the trimmed V and J ends, which lost 2 bases and 2 bases, there was a span of 7 bases. There are 13 residues in the CDR3. Germline CDR1 reads SNHLY; CDR2 reads FYNNEI. CDR3 sequence (DNA): TGTGCCAGCAGTGAAAGCCGAACCTACGAGCAGTACTTC. It specifies CASSESRTYEQYF.